The clone carrying this TCR beta chain was seen only once. Its cognate antigen is unknown. The treatment is: some 19 received Ad26.COV2.S at low or high dose, single or two shots; about 5 received placebo; per-sample allocation not given. Sampling occurred on day 63 after the first vaccine or placebo injection. The repertoire was sequenced with immunoSEQ multiplex PCR; TCRdb's copy has only in-frame clones and lacks some. The sample comprises some 520,000 clones, approximately 88% of which are singletons, and 9.5% to 15% rests with the top ten. The sample originates from a study of Ad26.COV2.S vaccination and SARS-CoV-2 variants. Study summary: Participant was drawn from the COV1001 Ad26.COV2.S trial arm.

Study conclusions and caveats: Vaccinated and placebo-treated recipients had similar non-spike TCR breadth.

This CDR3 has 14 residues. Germline V CDR1 and CDR2: MDHEN, SYDVKM. V lost 7 bases and J 7 bases, leaving 19 bases between the germline ends. Sequenced material: peripheral blood, taken in a trial of Ad26.COV2.S vaccine versus placebo. This clonotype was obtained from a person aged 18-60 years who received the Ad26.COV2.S COVID-19 vaccine or a placebo. The gene calls are TRBV28 and TRBJ1-2, with unresolved D. CDR3 sequence (DNA): TGTGCCAGCAAGGGCCCGGAGCCCATGGGTGGCTACACCTTC. This gives the protein CASKGPEPMGGYTF.